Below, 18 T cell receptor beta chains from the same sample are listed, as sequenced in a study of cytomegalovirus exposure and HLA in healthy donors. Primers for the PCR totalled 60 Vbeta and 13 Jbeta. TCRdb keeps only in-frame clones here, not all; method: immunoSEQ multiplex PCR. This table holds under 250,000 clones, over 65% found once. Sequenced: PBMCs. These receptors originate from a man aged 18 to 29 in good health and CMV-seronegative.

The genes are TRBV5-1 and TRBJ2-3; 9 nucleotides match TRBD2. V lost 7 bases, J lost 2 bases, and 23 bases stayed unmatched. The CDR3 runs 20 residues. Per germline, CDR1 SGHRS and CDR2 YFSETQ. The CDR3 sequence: CASSPIGQAAGGLFTDTQYF. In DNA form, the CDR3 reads TGCGCCAGCTCCCCAATTGGGCAGGCCGCGGGGGGGCTATTCACAGATACGCAGTATTTT.

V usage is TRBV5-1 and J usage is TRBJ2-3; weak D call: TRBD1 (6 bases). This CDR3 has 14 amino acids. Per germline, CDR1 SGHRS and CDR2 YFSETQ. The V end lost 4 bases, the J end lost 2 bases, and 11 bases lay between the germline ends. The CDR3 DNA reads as TGCGCCAGCAGCATCGGACAGTCCACAGATACGCAGTATTTT. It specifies CASSIGQSTDTQYF.

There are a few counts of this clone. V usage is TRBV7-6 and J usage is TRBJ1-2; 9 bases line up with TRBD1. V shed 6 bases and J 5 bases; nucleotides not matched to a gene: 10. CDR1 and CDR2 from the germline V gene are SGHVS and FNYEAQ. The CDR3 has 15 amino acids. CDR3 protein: CASSSPGQGYYGYTF. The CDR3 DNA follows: TGTGCCAGCAGTTCACCGGGACAGGGATATTATGGCTACACCTTC.

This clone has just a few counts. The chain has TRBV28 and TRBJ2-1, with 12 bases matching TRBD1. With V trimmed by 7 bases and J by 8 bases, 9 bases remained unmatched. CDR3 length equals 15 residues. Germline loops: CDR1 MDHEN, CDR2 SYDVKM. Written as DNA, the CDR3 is TGTGCCAGCACCGCGGGGACAGGGGGCTTCTATGAGCAGTTCTTC. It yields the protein CASTAGTGGFYEQFF.

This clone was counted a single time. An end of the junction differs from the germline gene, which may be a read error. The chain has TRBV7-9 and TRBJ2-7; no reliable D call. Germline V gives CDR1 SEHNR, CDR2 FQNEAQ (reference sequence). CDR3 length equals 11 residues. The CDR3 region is CSSSASREQYF. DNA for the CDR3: TGTTCCAGCAGCGCCTCGCGCGAGCAGTACTTC.

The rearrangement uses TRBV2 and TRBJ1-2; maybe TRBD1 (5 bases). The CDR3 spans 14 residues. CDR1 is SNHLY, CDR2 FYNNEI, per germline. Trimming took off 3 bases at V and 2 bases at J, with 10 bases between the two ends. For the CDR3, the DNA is TGTGCCAGCAGTGAGAACAGGATGAACTATGGCTACACCTTC. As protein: CASSENRMNYGYTF.

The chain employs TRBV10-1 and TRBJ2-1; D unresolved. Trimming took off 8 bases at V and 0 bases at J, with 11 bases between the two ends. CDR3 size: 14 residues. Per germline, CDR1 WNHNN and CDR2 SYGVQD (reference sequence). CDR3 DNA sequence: TGCGCCAGCGCCCTATCCGGCTCCTACAATGAGCAGTTCTTC. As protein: CASALSGSYNEQFF.

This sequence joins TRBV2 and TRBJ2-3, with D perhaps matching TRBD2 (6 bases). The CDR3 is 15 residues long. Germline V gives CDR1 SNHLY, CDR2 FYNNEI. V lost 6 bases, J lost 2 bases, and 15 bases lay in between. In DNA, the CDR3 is TGTGCCAGCAGGTCTTCCGGGAGAACCACAGATACGCAGTATTTT. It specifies CASRSSGRTTDTQYF.

CDR3 sequence (DNA): TGTGCCAGCGGCGATAGCGGGAGTTCTTACGAGCAGTACTTC. Translation: CASGDSGSSYEQYF. This chain uses TRBV28 with TRBJ2-7; 9 nucleotides line up with TRBD2. The CDR3 has 14 amino acids. The V gene end was trimmed by 8 bases and the J gene end by 4 bases; junction bases not matched to a gene: 9. Germline V gives CDR1 MDHEN, CDR2 SYDVKM.

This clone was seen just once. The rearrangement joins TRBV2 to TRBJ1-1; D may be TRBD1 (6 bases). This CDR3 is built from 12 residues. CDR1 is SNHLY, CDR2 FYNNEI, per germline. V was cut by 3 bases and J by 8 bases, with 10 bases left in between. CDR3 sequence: CASSEGGTEAFF. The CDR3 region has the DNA TGTGCCAGCAGTGAGGGAGGGACAGAAGCTTTCTTT.

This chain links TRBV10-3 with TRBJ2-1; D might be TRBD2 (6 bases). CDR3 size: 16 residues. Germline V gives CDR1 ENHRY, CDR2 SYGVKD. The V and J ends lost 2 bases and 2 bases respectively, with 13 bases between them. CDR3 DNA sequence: TGTGCCATCAGTGAGCCGGACGGGAGAACCTACAATGAGCAGTTCTTC. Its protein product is CAISEPDGRTYNEQFF.

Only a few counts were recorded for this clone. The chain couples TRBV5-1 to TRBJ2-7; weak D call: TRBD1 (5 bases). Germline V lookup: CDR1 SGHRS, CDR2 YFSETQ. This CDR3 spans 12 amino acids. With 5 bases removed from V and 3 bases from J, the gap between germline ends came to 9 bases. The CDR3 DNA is TGCGCCAGCAGACAGGAACACTACGAGCAGTACTTC. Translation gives CASRQEHYEQYF.

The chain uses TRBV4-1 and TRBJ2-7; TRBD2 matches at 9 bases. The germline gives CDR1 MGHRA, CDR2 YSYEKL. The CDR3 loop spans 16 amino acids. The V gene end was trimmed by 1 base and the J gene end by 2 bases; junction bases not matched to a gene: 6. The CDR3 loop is CASSQGRAGGPYEQYF. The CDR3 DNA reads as TGCGCCAGCAGCCAAGGGAGGGCGGGAGGGCCCTACGAGCAGTACTTC.

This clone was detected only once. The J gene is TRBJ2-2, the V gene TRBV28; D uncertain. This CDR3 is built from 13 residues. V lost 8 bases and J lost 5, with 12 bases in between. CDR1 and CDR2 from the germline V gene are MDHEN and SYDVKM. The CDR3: CASDMRQTGELFF. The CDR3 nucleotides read TGTGCCAGCGATATGAGGCAAACCGGGGAGCTGTTTTTT.

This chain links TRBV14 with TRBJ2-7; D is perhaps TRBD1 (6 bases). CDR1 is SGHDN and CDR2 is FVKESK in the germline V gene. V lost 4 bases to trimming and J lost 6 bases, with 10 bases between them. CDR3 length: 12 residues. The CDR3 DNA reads TGTGCCAGCAGCCTCCAGGGGTTCGAGCAGTACTTC. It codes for CASSLQGFEQYF.

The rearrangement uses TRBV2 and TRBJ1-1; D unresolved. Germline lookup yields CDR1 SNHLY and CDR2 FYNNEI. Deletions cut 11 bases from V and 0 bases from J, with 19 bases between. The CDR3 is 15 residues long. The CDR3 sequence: CACSSSSAMNTEAFF. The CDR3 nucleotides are TGTGCCTGCTCCTCTAGTTCTGCCATGAACACTGAAGCTTTCTTT.

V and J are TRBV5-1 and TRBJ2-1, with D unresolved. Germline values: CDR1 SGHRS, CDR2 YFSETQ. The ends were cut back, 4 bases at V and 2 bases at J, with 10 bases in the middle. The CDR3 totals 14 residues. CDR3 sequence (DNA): TGCGCCAGCAGCCCGGCTGGGCCCTACAATGAGCAGTTCTTC. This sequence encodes CASSPAGPYNEQFF.

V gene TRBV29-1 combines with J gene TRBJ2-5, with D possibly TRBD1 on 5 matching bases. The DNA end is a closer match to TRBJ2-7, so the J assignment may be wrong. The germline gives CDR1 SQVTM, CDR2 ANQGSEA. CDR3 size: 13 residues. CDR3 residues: CSVQPGPPYEQYF. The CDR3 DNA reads TGCAGCGTTCAGCCAGGGCCCCCCTACGAGCAGTACTTC.